This is a list of T cell receptor beta chains from one sample in a study of Graves' ophthalmopathy and Graves' hyperthyroidism. TCRdb fed the multiplex PCR reads into MiXCR, producing one record per CDR3 protein. In the table there are around 1.1 million distinct CDR3 sequences, less than 45% of which are singletons. Sequencing used peripheral blood or thyroid tissue (not recorded which). These receptors all stem from an adult man with Graves' hyperthyroidism. Each CDR3 is given with its conserved first and last residue. Fields, in order: CDR3 protein, V gene, clone size. The size entry is marked missing in some rows and otherwise reads once, few, many or a size class.

cdr3_aa: CASSYPGRGTYEQYF; v_call: TRBV11-2; clone_size: NA
cdr3_aa: CASSQEPDREVFF; v_call: TRBV4-1; clone_size: few
cdr3_aa: CASSLAARREYPEAFF; v_call: TRBV5-1; clone_size: once
cdr3_aa: CASSQTGLVAYEQYF; v_call: TRBV7-9; clone_size: many
cdr3_aa: CASSYRRGGAFF; v_call: TRBV12-3/TRBV12-4; clone_size: NA
cdr3_aa: CSARKTGNPYEQYF; v_call: TRBV20-1; clone_size: NA
cdr3_aa: CSVGDIGYEQYF; v_call: TRBV29-1; clone_size: many
cdr3_aa: CASSYQGDGYTF; v_call: TRBV6-6; clone_size: many
cdr3_aa: CASSQALTQDTQPQHF; v_call: TRBV7-9; clone_size: NA
cdr3_aa: CSVEGTNVDEQYF; v_call: TRBV29-1; clone_size: few
cdr3_aa: CASSGSFETQYF; v_call: TRBV5-1; clone_size: NA
cdr3_aa: CASSAGRLGSYEQYF; v_call: TRBV10-2; clone_size: NA
cdr3_aa: CASKLGRELFF; v_call: TRBV2; clone_size: NA
cdr3_aa: CATSDERGSGYF; v_call: TRBV24-1; clone_size: few
cdr3_aa: CASSEDVYTEAFF; v_call: TRBV6-1; clone_size: NA
cdr3_aa: CASSLGFPGTARVLSLHF; v_call: TRBV5-1; clone_size: NA
cdr3_aa: CASSWRTGYETQYF; v_call: TRBV2; clone_size: many
cdr3_aa: CASSPNVTEDQYF; v_call: TRBV5-4; clone_size: once
cdr3_aa: CASSLWTGGARGYTF; v_call: TRBV28; clone_size: NA
cdr3_aa: CASSSAGGFYEQYF; v_call: TRBV5-4; clone_size: many
cdr3_aa: CAISSSPGQGEQYF; v_call: TRBV10-3; clone_size: NA
cdr3_aa: CATEPGQGFQPQHF; v_call: TRBV10-3; clone_size: NA
cdr3_aa: CASSFSLWEKLFF; v_call: TRBV7-9; clone_size: many
cdr3_aa: CASSLVEGRSPLHF; v_call: TRBV11-2; clone_size: many
cdr3_aa: CASSLALASGITGELFF; v_call: TRBV10-3; clone_size: NA
cdr3_aa: CASSLVGDGKRLAGTGELFF; v_call: TRBV7-6; clone_size: NA
cdr3_aa: CASSQTWNTEAFF; v_call: TRBV9; clone_size: NA
cdr3_aa: CAISRTEGNTEKLFF; v_call: TRBV10-3; clone_size: NA
cdr3_aa: CASSEFDRVSSGLFF; v_call: TRBV6-1; clone_size: many
cdr3_aa: CASSWIGNSYEQYF; v_call: TRBV11-2; clone_size: many
cdr3_aa: CASRGGTSGNWETQYF; v_call: TRBV6-6; clone_size: NA
cdr3_aa: CASRRFGTEAFF; v_call: TRBV5-5; clone_size: many
cdr3_aa: CAISDSGGGQPQHF; v_call: TRBV10-3; clone_size: few
cdr3_aa: CSAGGTSGSERYEQYF; v_call: TRBV20-1; clone_size: NA
cdr3_aa: CASSQDRGGETQYF; v_call: TRBV4-3; clone_size: many
cdr3_aa: CTKTGGLTEAFF; v_call: TRBV10-1; clone_size: NA
cdr3_aa: CSARQGANVLTF; v_call: TRBV20-1; clone_size: many
cdr3_aa: CASSWSAGGEQYF; v_call: TRBV7-9; clone_size: few
cdr3_aa: CAIKGTSTDEQFF; v_call: TRBV10-3; clone_size: NA
cdr3_aa: CASTLTMNTEAFF; v_call: TRBV5-8; clone_size: many
cdr3_aa: CSARDRDPSYGYTF; v_call: TRBV20-1; clone_size: many
cdr3_aa: CASSPQGTNTEAFF; v_call: TRBV7-3; clone_size: many
cdr3_aa: CASSYGSARVGEQYF; v_call: TRBV6-2/TRBV6-3; clone_size: few
cdr3_aa: CSLAGGSRDGYTF; v_call: TRBV29-1; clone_size: few
cdr3_aa: CASSAGRSNYGYTF; v_call: TRBV2; clone_size: NA
cdr3_aa: CASSPFDASGTGMILRELFF; v_call: TRBV7-2; clone_size: NA
cdr3_aa: CASSARDRGWTLVYEQYF; v_call: TRBV12-3/TRBV12-4; clone_size: NA
cdr3_aa: CAISERQGQETQYF; v_call: TRBV10-3; clone_size: NA
cdr3_aa: CASSLVVGTGDQPQHF; v_call: TRBV7-9; clone_size: many
cdr3_aa: CSVRTGRTSYEQYF; v_call: TRBV29-1; clone_size: many
cdr3_aa: CASSSSRSWGSAETQYF; v_call: TRBV7-2; clone_size: few
cdr3_aa: CASSASRGRASYNSPLHF; v_call: TRBV7-2; clone_size: many
cdr3_aa: CASSADGFVGYTF; v_call: TRBV5-1; clone_size: NA
cdr3_aa: CASSESGQGNEKLFF; v_call: TRBV25-1; clone_size: many
cdr3_aa: CSAHDNRGLIANTGELFF; v_call: TRBV20-1; clone_size: few
cdr3_aa: CASSPGGNVLTF; v_call: TRBV27; clone_size: NA
cdr3_aa: CASSVVPGGRAWETQYF; v_call: TRBV7-2; clone_size: once